This T cell receptor (beta chain) is from a study of blood T cell repertoires in COVID-19. Per the study methods: Reference gene primer amplification in the assay estimated nucleated cell counts. The data were produced by immunoSEQ multiplex PCR, yet TCRdb's version contains in-frame clones alone and is incomplete. For V, J and clone size, that table is used; D and trimming come from the DNA. The sample has over 250,000 clones, about nine tenths seen once. With V trimmed by 1 base and J by 4 bases, 5 bases remained unmatched. The CDR3 is made up of 15 amino acids. The germline V gene has CDR1 MGHRA and CDR2 YSYEKL. This clone has a single count.

The sample consisted of peripheral blood. The receptor was derived from a man in his forties or fifties with acute or convalescent COVID-19. V and J are TRBV4-1 and TRBJ2-7; the match to TRBD2 covers 9 bases. The DNA of the CDR3 is TGCGCCAGCAGCCAAGGTCGCGGGGGGGGGTACGAGCAGTACTTC. Translation: CASSQGRGGGYEQYF.